This TCR beta chain appears in the sequencing data of a study of PD-1 and CTLA-4 blockade in melanoma. The assay was immunoSEQ multiplex PCR, and TCRdb's table has in-frame clones only and misses some. The sample includes 31,000 or so clones, about 87% of them seen just once. The CDR3 runs 15 residues. Trimming took 5 bases from V and 5 from J; bases not matched to a gene: 10. Germline V lookup: CDR1 SEHNR, CDR2 FQNEAQ (reference sequence). The chain uses TRBV7-9 and TRBJ2-7, with 9 bases lining up with TRBD1. The source material was CD8+ T cells from peripheral blood, sampled from a patient given anti-PD-1 treatment. The origin of this receptor is a human donor with melanoma. CDR3 nucleotide sequence: TGTGCCAGCAGCCACCCCGGGACAGGGAGCCACGAGCAGTACTTC. Protein: CASSHPGTGSHEQYF.